This T cell receptor (beta chain) was identified in a study of beta chain features in type 1 diabetes (dated by TCRdb to between 2017 and 2018). About the investigation overall: Mean age, gender distribution, total cell number and subset yield were not different between patients and healthy donors. Regulatory and stem cell-like memory subsets were isolated from only 8 patients and about 8 healthy donors, whereas naive and central memory subsets came from all 30 or so donors. A total of about 99,000,000 sorted cells were examined across all samples, and RNA yield correlated strongly with the number of cells per subset. The study compared the TCRB repertoires of sorted circulating CD4+ T cell subsets in recently diagnosed type 1 diabetes patients with those in matched healthy donors.

This clone has more than one count but fewer than ten. Its antigen is not yet known. Base qualities are not provided; no much larger clone lies one nucleotide away. The entire amount of isolated RNA was reverse transcribed using the High Capacity cDNA Reverse Transcription Kit, so the sequenced TCRB transcripts were expressed ones. Deep immunoSEQ sequencing was performed on naive, central memory and regulatory T cell samples, with an average of roughly 3.3 million total reads per sample. Sorted cells were lysed in RLT buffer and RNA was extracted with DNase-treated RNeasy Micro or Mini kits, depending on cell number. To prevent cross-contamination, every cell subset was processed on its own, while patient and healthy donor samples were processed together. Using the immunoSEQ multiplex PCR, TCRB sequences were amplified from cDNA into 87-bp fragments spanning the CDR3 region. Sequencing of the amplicons was performed on the Illumina HiSeq platform. The study's own analysis went as follows. Synthetic template baselines were used to correct PCR bias computationally, reads within Hamming distance 2 were collapsed together, and singletons that could not be merged were discarded. Reads were aligned against IMGT to assign V, D and J genes, CDR3 length and insertions or deletions at six rearrangement sites. Clonotype counts were normalized to sorted cell number within each subset before computing true diversity and Gini coefficients with the tcR R package. The overlap coefficient, calculated on TCRB nucleotide sequences, was used to measure repertoire sharing. Out-of-frame TCRB sequences from naive cells were analyzed as a proxy for the pre-selection repertoire. This is the immuneACCESS table as TCRdb keeps it, with only in-frame sequences that have V and J called. A part of the clones is gone; compared with another copy, unresolved V genes explain less than half, and the rest is unexplained. Clonal size and the V and J genes are those of that table, whereas D and trimming came from the DNA. The sample table holds hundreds of thousands of clones, of which around 15% were seen once. Approximately 0.043% of the sample belongs to the ten largest clones.

The germline V gene encodes CDR1 SGHRS and CDR2 YFSETQ. The V end loses 2 bases and the J end loses 5 bases, and a stretch of 16 bases separates them. The CDR3, from cysteine to phenylalanine, totals 15 residues. CDR3 DNA is the only sequence kept; it has 45 bases, read in frame from the first base. The study at large found these results: Patients with type 1 diabetes made fewer insertions and deleted more nucleotides at VDJ recombination sites, implying thymic rearrangement abnormalities. Naive, central memory and regulatory TCRB repertoires appeared to be more alike among patients than among healthy donors. Only small numbers of individuals were included in the HLA sub-analyses, which left unresolved whether HLA type had any influence on TCRB rearrangement. In all four CD4+ subsets, TCRB CDR3 length was moderately but significantly shorter in type 1 diabetes patients. PCR may preferentially amplify shorter templates, but because patient and control samples were amplified and corrected together, any resulting skew would affect both groups equally. Because cDNA was sequenced instead of genomic DNA, highly expressing activated cells could be over-represented, though the groups showed no difference in activation or CD3 levels.

Each donor gave one peripheral blood draw, averaging approximately 110 mL, which was collected into heparinised tubes. Using a panel that included CD45RO, CCR7, CD25, CD127, CD95 and CD27, naive, central memory, regulatory and stem cell-like memory CD4+ T cells were sorted on a BD FACSAria II. All sorted populations exceeded 95% purity. PBMCs were isolated immediately by Lymphoprep density gradient centrifugation and stained directly without culture. So that batch effects would be minimized, each experiment stained and sorted samples in pairs, pairing one healthy donor with one patient. This sequence originates from a man aged 18 to 30 with type 1 diabetes. Here the chain combines TRBV5-1 and TRBJ2-5; the D region possibly corresponds to TRBD1 (6 bases align). Sample: naive CD4+ T cells from blood. The intended sense of this specimen's cell subset or site label: true naive CD4+ T cells. CDR3 sequence: CASSFLGARVETQYF. The sequenced DNA: TGCGCCAGCAGCTTCCTGGGGGCGCGAGTTGAGACCCAGTACTTC.